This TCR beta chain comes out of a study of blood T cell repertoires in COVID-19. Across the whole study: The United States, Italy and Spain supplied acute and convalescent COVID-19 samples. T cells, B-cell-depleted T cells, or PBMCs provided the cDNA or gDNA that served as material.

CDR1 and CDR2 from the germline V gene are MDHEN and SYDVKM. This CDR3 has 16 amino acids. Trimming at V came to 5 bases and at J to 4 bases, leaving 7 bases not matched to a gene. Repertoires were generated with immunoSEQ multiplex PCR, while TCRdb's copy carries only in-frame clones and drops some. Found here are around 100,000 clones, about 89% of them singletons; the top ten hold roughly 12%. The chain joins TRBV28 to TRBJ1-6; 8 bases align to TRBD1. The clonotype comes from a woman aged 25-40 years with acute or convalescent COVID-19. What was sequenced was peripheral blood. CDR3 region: CASSPQGAQYNSPLHF. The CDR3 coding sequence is TGTGCCAGCAGTCCTCAGGGGGCGCAGTATAATTCACCCCTCCACTTT.